These T cell receptor beta chains were read from a single sample in a study of cytomegalovirus exposure and HLA in healthy donors. Clones were read by immunoSEQ multiplex PCR, and TCRdb kept only the in-frame ones, dropping some. The specimen's table records 45,000 to 60,000 clones. The sequenced sample consisted of PBMCs. The receptors originated from a woman between 40 and 50 years old in good health and CMV-seronegative. The CDR3 runs from the conserved cysteine through the conserved F or W. Each record gives: J gene, V gene, CDR3 protein.

TRBJ2-7	TRBV28	CASSFPDRGREQYF
TRBJ2-7	TRBV5-1	CASSLGGGLNYEQYF
TRBJ2-3	TRBV9	CASSVVPSTTDTQYF
TRBJ1-2	TRBV19	CASSPRTGSTSNYGYTF
TRBJ2-4	TRBV14	CASSQGRGLAKNIQYF
TRBJ1-1	TRBV28	CATLDRRWITEAFF
TRBJ2-5	TRBV6-1	CASRESGQETQYF
TRBJ1-1	TRBV19	CASRRGQTNTEAFF
TRBJ1-5	TRBV6-1	CASSEMGSGDSNQPQHF
TRBJ2-3	TRBV27	CASSPDFTDTQYF
TRBJ1-1	TRBV5-1	CASSSDMNTEAFF
TRBJ1-3	TRBV6-5	CASSYSRDKSGNTIYF
TRBJ2-1	TRBV7-6	CASSATGTSGNNEQFF
TRBJ1-5	TRBV7-2	CASSFLSQPQHF
TRBJ1-5	TRBV9	CASSRGQFSNQPQHF
TRBJ2-5	TRBV5-1	CASSPGGTQETQYF